The clone carrying this TCR beta chain appeared many times. Trimming shortened V by 3 bases and J by 2 bases, and 11 bases separated the two germline ends. This CDR3 has 13 residues. Germline-derived CDR1 and CDR2 are SQVTM and ANQGSEA. The sample comes from a study of tumor-infiltrating lymphocytes in primary liver carcinoma. A constant-region primer served to make TCR beta cDNA from roughly 540 ng total RNA. Modified slightly, ARM-PCR produced TCR beta libraries over three nested multiplex PCR rounds. A C-beta reverse primer was combined with TRBV1-TRBV30 forward primers in the first two PCR rounds, and each round had roughly 9 cycles. TCRdb re-called the multiplex PCR reads through MiXCR, storing one row per CDR3 protein. The repertoire holds some 130,000 distinct CDR3 sequences, with about two thirds as singletons. Each 20-30 mg portion of unsorted bulk tissue served as the source for co-extraction of RNA and DNA.

This sequence originates from a woman aged 55-69 years with primary liver carcinoma and hepatitis B virus infection. Sequenced material: tumor-adjacent normal liver tissue. The chain couples TRBV29-1 to TRBJ2-7, with D possibly called TRBD1 or TRBD2 (5 bases each). The CDR3 protein is CSVEVRDAYEQYF. The CDR3 DNA reads TGCAGCGTTGAGGTTAGGGACGCCTACGAGCAGTACTTC.